This T cell receptor beta chain was identified during a study of blood T cell repertoires in COVID-19. Study information: PBMCs, B-cell-depleted T cells, or T cells were the source of the cDNA or gDNA that made up the material.

CDR1 is LNHDA, CDR2 SQIVND, per germline (reference sequence). This CDR3 comprises 13 residues. The ends were cut back, 3 bases at V and 2 bases at J, with 7 bases in the middle. Produced via immunoSEQ multiplex PCR; TCRdb's table is partial and in-frame only. The sample records around 300,000 clones, 65% to 90% being singletons. The rearrangement uses TRBV19 and TRBJ1-2, with a tentative D call TRBD1 (6 bases). The TCR sequence derives from a woman aged 65 to 85 with COVID-19, enrolled during active disease. Sequenced: peripheral blood. CDR3 sequence: CASSMGANYGYTF. CDR3 in DNA: TGTGCCAGTAGTATGGGGGCGAACTATGGCTACACCTTC.